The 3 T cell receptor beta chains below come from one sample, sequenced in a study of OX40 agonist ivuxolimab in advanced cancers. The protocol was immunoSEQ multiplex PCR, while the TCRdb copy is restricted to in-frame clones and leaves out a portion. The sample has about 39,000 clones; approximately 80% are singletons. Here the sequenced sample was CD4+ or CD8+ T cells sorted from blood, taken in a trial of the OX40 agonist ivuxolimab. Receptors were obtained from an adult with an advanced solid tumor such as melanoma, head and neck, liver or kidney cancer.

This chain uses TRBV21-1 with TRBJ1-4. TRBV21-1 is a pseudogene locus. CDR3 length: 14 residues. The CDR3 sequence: CASTTGGQNEKLFF. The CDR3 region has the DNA TGTGCCAGCACCACGGGGGGCCAGAATGAAAAACTGTTTTTT.

CDR3 residues: CASIRQARSGELFF. In nucleotides, the CDR3 is TGTGCCAGTATTAGACAGGCCAGAAGCGGGGAGCTGTTTTTT. The chain is built from TRBV2 and TRBJ2-2; D might be TRBD1 (6 bases). CDR1 is SNHLY and CDR2 is FYNNEI in the germline V gene. This CDR3 comprises 14 residues. The ends were cut back, 9 bases at V and 7 bases at J, with 18 bases in the middle. The entire variable domain, with the rest obtained from reference TRBV2 and TRBJ2-2, is as follows: EPEVTQTPSHQVTQMGQEVILRCVPISNHLYFYWYRQILGQKVEFLVSFYNNEISEKSEIFDDQFSVERPDGSNFTLKIRSTKLEDSAMYFCASIRQARSGELFFGEGSRLTVL.

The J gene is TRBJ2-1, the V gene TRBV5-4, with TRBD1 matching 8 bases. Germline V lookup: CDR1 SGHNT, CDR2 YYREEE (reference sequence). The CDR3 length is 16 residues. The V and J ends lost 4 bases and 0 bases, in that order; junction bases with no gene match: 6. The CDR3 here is CASSPGGGTSYNEQFF. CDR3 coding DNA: TGTGCCAGCAGCCCAGGGGGCGGGACCTCCTACAATGAGCAGTTCTTC.